These 21 T cell receptor beta chains originate from one sample sequenced in a study of blood T cell repertoires in COVID-19. The repertoire was sequenced with immunoSEQ multiplex PCR; TCRdb's copy has only in-frame clones and lacks some. Counted here are tens of thousands of clones, around nine tenths occurring once; the ten biggest clones make up 4.9%. Sequenced material: peripheral blood. The source of these receptors is a man between 50 and 59 years old with active or convalescent COVID-19.

The chain combines TRBV11-2 with TRBJ2-7; TRBD2 matches 7 bases. Unmatched junction bases numbered 14, after V lost 3 bases and J lost 0 bases. Per the germline V gene, CDR1 is SGHAT and CDR2 is FQNNGV. This CDR3 is 18 amino acids long. The CDR3 bases are TGTGCCAGCAGCTTCTCCTATGGGGGGGACTTGAGCTCCTACGAGCAGTACGTC. This translates into CASSFSYGGDLSSYEQYV.

The chain joins TRBV2 to TRBJ1-5; D perhaps matches TRBD1 (6 bases). Trimming took 2 bases from V and 4 from J, leaving 12 bases between them. Germline CDR1 is SNHLY and CDR2 is FYNNEI. CDR3 length equals 15 residues. CDR3 DNA sequence: TGTGCCAGCAGTGAAACTACAGGGCAAAATCAGCCCCAGCATTTT. It translates to CASSETTGQNQPQHF.

The rearrangement uses TRBV2 and TRBJ1-4; D not certain. Trimming stripped 9 bases from V and 0 bases from J, with 14 bases between. The CDR3 is 15 amino acids. In germline, CDR1 is SNHLY, CDR2 FYNNEI. CDR3 in DNA: TGTGCCAGTTCCAGCGGCCGGGCAACTAATGAAAAACTGTTTTTT. Its translation is CASSSGRATNEKLFF.

V gene TRBV2 combines with J gene TRBJ2-3; the match to TRBD2 covers 10 bases. CDR1 SNHLY and CDR2 FYNNEI come from the germline V gene. V shed 5 bases, J shed 6 bases, and the junction held 11 bases outside the gene matches. This CDR3 region has 16 residues. The CDR3 sequence: CASSPPSGGPGDTQYF. CDR3 in DNA: TGTGCCAGCAGTCCCCCTAGCGGGGGCCCGGGGGATACGCAGTATTTT.

V gene TRBV27 combines with J gene TRBJ2-1, with 9 bases that match TRBD1. Germline assignment: CDR1 MNHEY and CDR2 SMNVEV (reference sequence). The CDR3 sequence is 16 residues long. J lost 3 bases, V lost 4 bases, and 7 bases had no gene match. The CDR3 here is CASSSPGQGNYNEQFF. CDR3 nucleotides: TGTGCCAGCAGTTCCCCGGGACAGGGTAACTACAATGAGCAGTTCTTC.

The chain recombines TRBV2 with TRBJ1-5; 7 bases map to TRBD1. CDR3 length: 13 amino acids. Per germline, CDR1 SNHLY and CDR2 FYNNEI. After removal of 7 bases from V and 7 bases from J, the junction contained 7 bases not matched to a gene. CDR3 residues: CASTIQGDQPQHF. The CDR3, as DNA: TGTGCCAGCACGATTCAGGGGGACCAGCCCCAGCATTTT.

The chain recombines TRBV10-3 with TRBJ2-5; maybe TRBD2 (5 bases). This CDR3 is built from 14 residues. Trimming took 3 bases from V and 1 from J, leaving 9 bases between them. Germline CDR1 is ENHRY and CDR2 is SYGVKD. The CDR3 DNA reads TGTGCCATCAGTGACCGGCGGGCCCAAGAGACCCAGTACTTC. Translated: CAISDRRAQETQYF.

In its sample, this clone was seen a few times. The J gene is TRBJ1-4, the V gene TRBV30, with TRBD1 matching over 8 bases. V trimming: 2 bases; J trimming: 5 bases; junction bases outside the gene matches: 4. The germline CDR1 and CDR2 sequences are GTSNPN and SVGIG (reference sequence). There are 14 residues in the CDR3. In nucleotides, the CDR3 is TGTGCCTGGAGTCGACAGGGGACGAATGAAAAACTGTTTTTT. The encoded protein is CAWSRQGTNEKLFF.

The CDR3, as DNA: TGTGCCAGCAGTTACCCGACAGGGGGCAATCGGCAGCCCCAGCATTTT. Protein sequence: CASSYPTGGNRQPQHF. V is TRBV6-2 or TRBV6-3 and J is TRBJ1-5; 10 positions agree with TRBD1. The CDR3 has 16 residues. CDR1 is MNHEY and CDR2 is SVGEGT in the germline V gene. V gave up 2 bases and J gave up 7 bases; unmatched junction bases: 8.

The CDR3 spells CASGSGIALSVYGYTF. The CDR3 DNA reads as TGTGCTAGTGGTTCAGGCATCGCCCTGTCCGTCTATGGCTACACCTTC. The chain recombines TRBV12-5 with TRBJ1-2, with unresolved D. The V and J ends lost 4 bases and 4 bases respectively, with 19 bases between them. Germline V gene lookup returns CDR1 LGHNT and CDR2 FRNRAP. The CDR3 contains 16 residues.

V and J are TRBV30 and TRBJ1-3; 7 bases match TRBD1. After removal of 3 bases from V and 8 bases from J, the junction contained 7 bases not matched to a gene. Germline-derived CDR1 and CDR2 are GTSNPN and SVGIG (reference sequence). This CDR3 spans 13 amino acids. For the CDR3, the DNA is TGTGCCTGGAGGAACAGGGGAGAAGACACCATATATTTT. This gives the protein CAWRNRGEDTIYF.

This chain links TRBV4-1 with TRBJ1-5; 7 nucleotides line up with TRBD1. There are 15 residues in the CDR3. V lost 6 bases to trimming and J lost 0 bases; unmatched junction nucleotides: 5. CDR1 and CDR2 from the germline V gene are MGHRA and YSYEKL. CDR3 sequence: CASSLDRYSNQPQHF. DNA of the CDR3: TGCGCCAGCAGTCTGGACAGGTATAGCAATCAGCCCCAGCATTTT.

The CDR3 is CASSQDLPGTGELFF. The CDR3 DNA reads TGTGCCAGCAGCCAAGATCTTCCGGGCACCGGGGAGCTGTTTTTT. The chain has TRBV3-1 (or the pseudogene TRBV3-2) and TRBJ2-2; no clear D. Germline values: CDR1 LGHDT, CDR2 YNNKEL (reference sequence). CDR3 length equals 15 residues. V was clipped by 0 bases and J by 4 bases, with 9 bases between them.

The chain carries TRBV21-1 and TRBJ1-2; the table's D call, TRBD1, has no DNA check behind it. TRBV21-1 is an annotated pseudogene. This CDR3 has 15 amino acids. CDR3 sequence: CASSGQGGSLRAPDF. The CDR3 coding sequence is TGTGCCAGCAGCGGTCAGGGGGGTTCGTTGAGGGCACCCGACTTC.

This chain joins TRBV28 and TRBJ1-1; 9 bases line up with TRBD1. Germline CDR1 and CDR2: MDHEN and SYDVKM. Trimming at V came to 3 bases and at J to 1 base, leaving 0 bases not matched to a gene. The length of the CDR3 is 14 residues. CDR3 nucleotide sequence: TGTGCCAGCAGTTTGGACAGGGGGAACACTGAAGCTTTCTTT. Its translation: CASSLDRGNTEAFF.

The chain has TRBV10-3 and TRBJ1-4, with D unclear. Trimming stripped 9 bases from V and 7 bases from J, with 15 bases between. Per germline, CDR1 ENHRY and CDR2 SYGVKD. CDR3 length: 13 residues. CDR3 sequence (DNA): TGTGCCATTTCAAGACTGAGTGGTGAAAAACTGTTTTTT. Its protein product is CAISRLSGEKLFF.

This clone showed up just once. The V gene is TRBV27, the J gene TRBJ2-3, with 9 positions matching TRBD1. This CDR3 comprises 17 residues. The germline gives CDR1 MNHEY, CDR2 SMNVEV (reference sequence). J lost 0 bases, V lost 4 bases, and 8 bases had no gene match. The CDR3 nucleotides are TGTGCCAGCAGTTCTAACCTCGGGACAGGGAGCACAGATACGCAGTATTTT. Its translation is CASSSNLGTGSTDTQYF.

Concerning this clone itself: Distinct nucleotide sequences in the sample also encode this CDR3. The rearrangement joins TRBV28 to TRBJ1-1, with unresolved D. CDR1 and CDR2 (germline): MDHEN, SYDVKM. Between the trimmed V and J ends, which lost 6 bases and 5 bases, there was a span of 7 bases. This CDR3 is 11 amino acids long. The CDR3 is CASSGATEAFF. CDR3 bases: TGTGCCAGCAGCGGAGCGACTGAAGCTTTCTTT.

The chain couples TRBV11-2 to TRBJ2-1, with 9 nucleotides matching TRBD1. The CDR3 runs to 17 residues. Trimming cost V 5 bases and J 3 bases; bases outside gene matches: 11. The germline gives CDR1 SGHAT, CDR2 FQNNGV. Here the CDR3 DNA reads TGTGCCAGCAGCATACCTTGGGGGACAGGGTTCTACAATGAGCAGTTCTTC. As protein: CASSIPWGTGFYNEQFF.

This clone has more than one count but fewer than ten. This chain joins TRBV19 and TRBJ2-7; D perhaps matches TRBD2 (7 bases). V lost 2 bases, J lost 0 bases, and 11 bases lay in between. Germline V gene data show CDR1 as LNHDA and CDR2 as SQIVND (reference sequence). The CDR3 is 15 residues long. This CDR3 reads CASSIQGGDSYEQYF. CDR3 DNA sequence: TGTGCCAGTAGTATACAAGGGGGGGACTCCTACGAGCAGTACTTC.

The rearrangement uses TRBV6-1 and TRBJ1-5; TRBD1 matches at 7 bases. CDR3 length: 14 amino acids. From germline, CDR1 is MNHNS and CDR2 SASEGT. V shed 2 bases, J shed 2 bases, and the junction held 0 bases outside the gene matches. CDR3 protein: CASSETGGNQPQHF. CDR3 in DNA: TGTGCCAGCAGTGAAACAGGGGGCAATCAGCCCCAGCATTTT.